Listed below are T cell receptor beta chains from one sample, sequenced in a study of response to subunit inactivated influenza vaccine. Each CDR3 protein is one row after TCRdb ran MiXCR on the RT-PCR reads. The table includes around 580,000 distinct CDR3 sequences, 14% detected once. Sequencing used PBMCs from blood, obtained roughly 12 days after vaccination. The receptors were sampled from a middle-aged man who received an inactivated influenza vaccine. CDR3s include the opening cysteine and the closing phenylalanine or tryptophan.

J,V,CDR3
TRBJ2-3,TRBV20-1,CSARDTNTDTQYF
TRBJ2-1,TRBV11-3,CASSPRGGAEQFF
TRBJ1-5,TRBV30,CAWRGSGRNQPQHF
TRBJ2-7,TRBV7-2,CASSLAGSGRYEQYF
TRBJ1-5,TRBV20-1,CSARDPKGAISNQPQHF
TRBJ2-3,TRBV20-1,CSARPTGGQIDTQYF
TRBJ2-3,TRBV11-3,CASSIRGGVSTDTQYF
TRBJ2-1,TRBV11-2,CASSLRPGLAGWDEQFF
TRBJ2-5,TRBV3-1,CASSQIGFSTGNQETQYF
TRBJ2-7,TRBV18,CASSPRRSRRSSYEQYF
TRBJ1-3,TRBV30,CAWSTELGNTIYF
TRBJ2-7,TRBV28,CASSRTSGASYEQYF
TRBJ2-7,TRBV20-1,CSAREKYRGLSYEQYF